This T cell receptor beta chain is drawn from a study of CD8 T cells in Susac syndrome. Notes on the study in general: By the study's own acknowledgment, its TCR sequencing and HLA analysis included relatively few individuals.

V was pared by 0 bases and J by 5 bases, with 11 bases between. CDR1 and CDR2 from the germline V gene are SGHDT and YYEEEE. CDR3 length: 15 residues. Worth noting for this clonotype: Its specificity is not known.

Reverse transcription used about 0.45 to 1 ug RNA and random hexamers. TCRdb called the immunoSEQ multiplex PCR reads again in MiXCR, with one record for every CDR3 protein. The data contain 210,000 or so distinct CDR3 sequences, about 93% of them singletons. Sequenced material: CD8+ T cells from PBMCs. This TCR was recovered from a human donor with multiple sclerosis. The chain carries TRBV5-6 and TRBJ1-4; D is possibly TRBD1 (5 bases). CDR3 in DNA: TGTGCCAGCAGCTTGGCTGGCAGGGTAAATGAAAAACTGTTTTTT. Its protein product is CASSLAGRVNEKLFF.